One sample yielded the 3 T cell receptor beta chains listed below, sequenced in a study of T cell changes during pregnancy in multiple sclerosis. Measured with immunoSEQ multiplex PCR; TCRdb has only the in-frame clones, and not every one. In the table there are about 68,000 clones, about 89% of which are singletons. The sample was peripheral blood, taken in the second trimester of pregnancy. The receptors were gathered from a female donor with multiple sclerosis, enrolled in a pregnancy study.

The chain links TRBV11-3 to TRBJ2-2; a possible D gene is TRBD2 (5 bases). V lost 1 base and J lost 6, with 9 bases in between. This CDR3 is built from 14 residues. Germline V gene lookup returns CDR1 SGHNT and CDR2 YENEEA. Here the CDR3 reads CASSLVTRSGELFF. DNA of the CDR3: TGTGCCAGCAGCTTAGTAACTAGGTCCGGGGAGCTGTTTTTT.

V gene TRBV29-1 combines with J gene TRBJ1-1; D gene unclear. V dropped 4 bases and J dropped 5 bases, with 5 bases sitting between them. Germline assignment: CDR1 SQVTM and CDR2 ANQGSEA. This CDR3 contains 10 residues. CDR3 amino acids: CSVAETEAFF. CDR3 nucleotide sequence: TGCAGCGTTGCTGAGACTGAAGCTTTCTTT.

The J gene is TRBJ1-5, the V gene TRBV27; D is uncertain. V gave up 6 bases and J gave up 5 bases, with 20 bases separating them. Germline V gene data show CDR1 as MNHEY and CDR2 as SMNVEV (reference sequence). The CDR3 runs 16 residues. CDR3 sequence reads: CASRDVVGELDQPQHF. The CDR3 DNA follows: TGTGCCAGCAGAGATGTCGTCGGGGAGTTGGATCAGCCCCAGCATTTT.